These T cell receptor beta chains were read from a single sample in a study of blood T cell repertoires in COVID-19. This table comes from immunoSEQ multiplex PCR, and its TCRdb copy is limited to in-frame clones, with some not included. Of about 230,000 clones in the sample, around four fifths were seen once. The specimen sequenced was peripheral blood. Receptor source: a woman between 70 and 85 years old with active or convalescent COVID-19. Each CDR3 is given without its conserved first and last residue. The order of the fields is clone size, V gene, CDR3 protein. Clone size is stated in some rows and not others, as once, few, many or a class when expanded.

size: NA
V: TRBV27
CDR3: ASSLLLNQPQH

size: NA
V: TRBV5-1
CDR3: ASSSGTNSYNEQF

size: NA
V: TRBV7-2
CDR3: ASSSLTSGGPYEQY

size: NA
V: TRBV6-5
CDR3: ASRAENTGELF

size: NA
V: TRBV19
CDR3: ASSIIPGTGGDQPQH

size: NA
V: TRBV5-4
CDR3: ASSLGLAGGNTGELF

size: NA
V: TRBV11-2
CDR3: ASSLDRVRGYT

size: NA
V: TRBV11-2
CDR3: ASSFQPSGHNEQF

size: many
V: TRBV6-5
CDR3: ASSYSGTNPSYEQY

size: NA
V: TRBV29-1
CDR3: SVGLAGVETQY

size: NA
V: TRBV15
CDR3: ATRYRANEQF

size: once
V: TRBV4-3
CDR3: ASSQDPTRTGNTEAF